The 25 T cell receptor beta chains reported below all come from one sample, sequenced in a study of type 1 regulatory T cells. Their antigens remain unidentified. TCRdb reanalysed the reads using MiXCR and keeps one entry per CDR3 protein. The profile shows roughly 65,000 distinct CDR3 sequences, almost 50% of them singletons. The sequenced sample consisted of cultured non-Tr1 T cells, either the whole culture or a sorted T cell fraction (not recorded which). All receptors derive from a human donor in good health.

The gene calls are TRBV4-1 and TRBJ1-1; D not certain. Per the germline V gene, CDR1 is MGHRA and CDR2 is YSYEKL. V gave up 4 bases and J gave up 0 bases, with 9 bases separating them. The CDR3 contains 14 residues. The CDR3 DNA sequence: TGCGCCAGCAGCCCGGGGATATTGAACACTGAAGCTTTCTTT. Its protein product is CASSPGILNTEAFF.

The chain links TRBV5-4 to TRBJ2-2, with 7 bases identical to TRBD1. There are 15 residues in the CDR3. Losses at the gene ends were 3 bases for V and 6 bases for J; bases not matched to a gene: 8. Germline values: CDR1 SGHNT, CDR2 YYREEE (reference sequence). The CDR3 loop is CASSSDRAAAGELFF. CDR3 bases: TGTGCCAGCAGCTCCGACAGGGCGGCCGCCGGGGAGCTGTTTTTT. Combining the CDR3 with reference TRBV5-4 and TRBJ2-2 gives the whole variable domain ETGVTQSPTHLIKTRGQQVTLRCSSQSGHNTVSWYQQALGQGPQFIFQYYREEENGRGNFPPRFSGLQFPNYSSELNVNALELDDSALYLCASSSDRAAAGELFFGEGSRLTVL.

This chain uses TRBV7-9 with TRBJ2-1; D not certain. The CDR3 has 14 residues. The V and J ends lost 5 bases and 7 bases respectively, with 15 bases between them. Germline V gene sequence: CDR1 SEHNR, CDR2 FQNEAQ (reference sequence). The CDR3 bases are TGTGCCAGCAGCGTTACAACCCAAAGGAATGAGCAGTTCTTC. It codes for CASSVTTQRNEQFF.

The V gene is TRBV4-3, the J gene TRBJ2-7; 8 bases are a match to TRBD2. This CDR3 is built from 15 residues. V lost 0 bases, J lost 2 bases, and 3 bases stayed unmatched. Germline CDR1 LGHNA, CDR2 YSLEER. CDR3 sequence: CASSQDAGGPYEQYF. The CDR3 DNA follows: TGCGCCAGCAGCCAAGACGCGGGGGGCCCCTACGAGCAGTACTTC.

The chain recombines TRBV5-1 with TRBJ2-7; TRBD2 aligns across 13 bases. Germline V gene data show CDR1 as SGHRS and CDR2 as YFSETQ. With 0 bases clipped from V and 7 bases from J, the junction kept 1 base outside the gene matches. This CDR3 has 14 amino acids. CDR3 DNA: TGCGCCAGCAGCTTGGGGACTAGCGGGGGAGAGCAGTACTTC. Protein: CASSLGTSGGEQYF.

The V and J genes are TRBV3-1 and TRBJ2-5, with TRBD2 matching 12 bases. CDR3 length: 18 amino acids. V was pared by 4 bases and J by 2 bases, with 11 bases of the junction left unmatched. In germline, CDR1 is LGHDT, CDR2 YNNKEL (reference sequence). CDR3 amino acids: CASSPELAGGSRQETQYF. CDR3 nucleotides: TGTGCCAGCAGCCCTGAACTAGCGGGGGGTTCGAGGCAAGAGACCCAGTACTTC.

J is TRBJ2-1 and V is TRBV7-2; 12 nucleotides align to TRBD2. The CDR3 has 12 residues. Looked up from germline, CDR1 is SGHTA and CDR2 is FQGNSA. V trimming: 4 bases; J trimming: 13 bases; junction bases outside the gene matches: 2. The CDR3 nucleotides read TGTGCCAGCAGCTCTAGCGGGGGGGCCCAGTTCTTC. Protein sequence: CASSSSGGAQFF. The variable domain in full, with the rest retrieved from reference TRBV7-2 and TRBJ2-1, is GAGVSQSPSNKVTEKGKDVELRCDPISGHTALYWYRQSLGQGLEFLIYFQGNSAPDKSGLPSDRFSAERTGGSVSTLTIQRTQQEDSAVYLCASSSSGGAQFFGPGTRLTVL.

This rearrangement joins TRBV4-3 to TRBJ1-6; perhaps TRBD1 as D (5 bases). With 0 bases removed from V and 2 bases from J, the gap between germline ends came to 11 bases. The CDR3 runs to 17 residues. Per the germline V gene, CDR1 is LGHNA and CDR2 is YSLEER. CDR3: CASSQDPGGAYNSPLHF. CDR3 DNA: TGCGCCAGCAGCCAAGATCCGGGGGGGGCCTATAATTCACCCCTCCACTTT.

The chain is built from TRBV12-3 or TRBV12-4 and TRBJ2-7; 12 positions match TRBD1. With 3 bases clipped from V and 6 bases from J, the junction kept 3 bases outside the gene matches. The CDR3 covers 14 residues. The CDR3 sequence is CASSLGQGAAEQYF. CDR3 bases: TGTGCCAGCAGTTTGGGACAGGGGGCGGCCGAGCAGTACTTC.

The sample holds a few counts of this clonotype. The V and J genes are TRBV6-2 or TRBV6-3 and TRBJ2-7; 9 bases are shared with TRBD1. The germline gives CDR1 MNHEY, CDR2 SVGEGT. Germline trimming cut 6 bases from V and 5 bases from J; bases unmatched to any gene: 8. The CDR3 contains 14 residues. CDR3 protein: CASRDGTGSHEQYF. The CDR3 DNA reads TGTGCCAGCAGAGACGGGACAGGGAGCCACGAGCAGTACTTC.

This clonotype was detected a few times. J is TRBJ1-6 and V is TRBV20-1, with D possibly being TRBD1 (5 bases). Trimming removed 1 base at V and 9 bases at J, with 16 bases between. CDR1 and CDR2 from the germline V gene are DFQATT and SNEGSKA (reference sequence). The CDR3 covers 15 residues. The chain's CDR3 is CSARASGTGGSPLHF. For the CDR3, the DNA is TGCAGTGCTAGAGCGTCCGGGACGGGTGGTTCACCCCTCCACTTT.

This chain joins TRBV20-1 and TRBJ1-2; TRBD1 agrees at 10 bases. Trimming removed 6 bases from V and 4 bases from J; junction bases left unmatched: 14. In germline, CDR1 is DFQATT, CDR2 SNEGSKA (reference sequence). CDR3 size: 16 residues. DNA for the CDR3: TGCAGTGCCTCTAGTCCCGGGACAGGGGAGGTCTATGGCTACACCTTC. This translates into CSASSPGTGEVYGYTF.

The gene calls are TRBV12-3 or TRBV12-4 and TRBJ2-3; D may match TRBD1 or TRBD2 (5 bases each). The CDR3 totals 15 residues. With 9 bases removed from V and 1 base from J, the gap between germline ends came to 17 bases. CDR3 coding DNA: TGTGCCAGTACTCCGGGGCTCTGGGGCACAGATACGCAGTATTTT. Residues: CASTPGLWGTDTQYF.

The genes are TRBV18 and TRBJ2-3; D call uncertain. CDR3 length: 13 residues. The V end lost 2 bases, the J end lost 4 bases, and 7 bases lay between the germline ends. The germline CDR1 and CDR2 sequences are KGHSH and LQKENI. The CDR3 reads CASSPSESDTQYF. The CDR3 coding sequence is TGTGCCAGCTCACCATCAGAATCAGATACGCAGTATTTT.

The rearrangement uses TRBV12-5 and TRBJ1-2, with D possibly matching TRBD1 (6 bases). Germline assignment: CDR1 LGHNT and CDR2 FRNRAP. The V end was cut by 5 bases, the J end by 7 bases, with 20 bases between. The CDR3 totals 15 residues. The CDR3, as DNA: TGTGCTAGTGGTGTACTAAGGTTCCCCAGGGGTGGCTACACCTTC. This codes for CASGVLRFPRGGYTF.

The genes are TRBV20-1 and TRBJ1-4; D is perhaps TRBD1 (6 bases). Germline lookup yields CDR1 DFQATT and CDR2 SNEGSKA (reference sequence). V lost 0 bases and J 0 bases, leaving 17 bases between the germline ends. The CDR3 runs to 18 residues. This CDR3 is CSARDRGGTFATNEKLFF. The CDR3 coding sequence is TGCAGTGCTAGAGATCGGGGGGGCACTTTTGCAACTAATGAAAAACTGTTTTTT.

The V gene is TRBV12-3 or TRBV12-4, the J gene TRBJ1-2; D is ambiguous. The CDR3 consists of 14 residues. V was trimmed by 4 bases and J by 2 bases, leaving 11 bases between them. The CDR3 region has the DNA TGTGCCAGCAGTTCAGGCGTCCTAAACTATGGCTACACCTTC. Its translation: CASSSGVLNYGYTF.

The chain uses TRBV5-1 and TRBJ2-1; 11 bases line up with TRBD2. CDR1 is SGHRS and CDR2 is YFSETQ in the germline V gene. V lost 2 bases to trimming and J lost 8 bases; unmatched junction nucleotides: 6. CDR3 length: 15 amino acids. CDR3 region: CASSFQLAGVDEQFF. The CDR3 region has the DNA TGCGCCAGCAGCTTCCAACTAGCGGGGGTTGATGAGCAGTTCTTC.

The chain carries TRBV12-3 or TRBV12-4 and TRBJ2-1; 7 bases match TRBD2. The CDR3 loop spans 12 amino acids. V shed 6 bases and J 5 bases; nucleotides not matched to a gene: 1. The CDR3 sequence is CASRLADNEQFF. The CDR3 nucleotides are TGTGCCAGCAGGCTAGCGGACAATGAGCAGTTCTTC.

Points on this clonotype: This CDR3 fails to terminate in the conserved phenylalanine or tryptophan, so it likely reflects a read error. The DNA is left out, because the CDR3 cannot be placed on it with certainty; the CDR3 is given as TCRdb lists it. The rearrangement joins TRBV7-2 to TRBJ2-3. The CDR3 sequence runs 16 residues, both termini included. Per germline, CDR1 SGHTA and CDR2 FQGNSA. CDR3 sequence reads: CASSLVSDSSDTQYFI.

The V and J genes are TRBV19 and TRBJ1-2, with TRBD1 as a possible D gene (5 bases). Germline V gene lookup returns CDR1 LNHDA and CDR2 SQIVND (reference sequence). Trimming shortened V by 7 bases and J by 2 bases, and 17 bases separated the two germline ends. The CDR3 consists of 15 residues. The CDR3 region is CASKVTRGPNYGYTF. The CDR3 DNA reads as TGTGCCAGTAAGGTCACTAGGGGACCCAACTATGGCTACACCTTC.

This clonotype was recorded a few times. This may stem from a read error, because a much larger clone lies one nucleotide away. The chain uses TRBV7-8 and TRBJ2-5; no clear D. Deletions cut 5 bases from V and 1 base from J, with 2 bases between. Per the germline V gene, CDR1 is SGHVS and CDR2 is FQNEAQ. This CDR3 is 11 amino acids long. In nucleotides, the CDR3 is TGTGCCAGCAGCGTCCAAGAGACCCAGTACTTC. Translated, it gives CASSVQETQYF.

The V call is TRBV2, the J call TRBJ1-2; D is unresolved. V shed 4 bases and J shed 0 bases, with 12 bases lying between them. There are 15 residues in the CDR3. Germline V CDR1 and CDR2: SNHLY, FYNNEI. In DNA, the CDR3 is TGTGCCAGCAGTGCTGATCTTTCCGCTAACTATGGCTACACCTTC. Translating gives CASSADLSANYGYTF.

The chain has TRBV7-8 and TRBJ1-6; D is undetermined. Germline CDR1 reads SGHVS; CDR2 reads FQNEAQ. Trimming removed 4 bases from V and 7 bases from J, with 14 bases in between. The CDR3 runs to 15 residues. The CDR3 spells CASSSSTYTNSPLHF. The CDR3 nucleotides read TGTGCCAGCAGCTCATCTACTTACACAAATTCACCCCTCCACTTT.

This chain links TRBV12-3 or TRBV12-4 with TRBJ2-7; 8 bases agree with TRBD1. With 7 bases clipped from V and 4 bases from J, the junction kept 6 bases outside the gene matches. The CDR3 sequence is 13 residues long. The CDR3 region has the DNA TGTGCCAGCAATCGGCAGGGGGCTTACGAGCAGTACTTC. Its protein is CASNRQGAYEQYF.